A single sample gave rise to the 21 T cell receptor beta chains below, sequenced in a study of OX40 agonist ivuxolimab in advanced cancers. The data were produced by immunoSEQ multiplex PCR, yet TCRdb's version contains in-frame clones alone and is incomplete. There are about 10,000 clones in the sample; over 65% occur only once, and approximately 22% lies in the top ten. Sequenced here: CD4+ or CD8+ T cells sorted from blood, sampled in a trial of the OX40 agonist ivuxolimab. These receptor sequences come from an adult with an advanced solid tumor such as melanoma, head and neck, liver or kidney cancer.

This chain links TRBV5-5 with TRBJ2-1; TRBD2 matches 10 bases. Trimming at V came to 0 bases and at J to 8 bases, leaving 11 bases not matched to a gene. The CDR3 has 17 residues. In germline, CDR1 is SGHKS, CDR2 YYEKEE (reference sequence). The CDR3 sequence: CASSLDWAAGGPYEQFF. CDR3 coding DNA: TGTGCCAGCAGCTTGGATTGGGCAGCGGGGGGGCCCTATGAGCAGTTCTTC.

V gene TRBV19 combines with J gene TRBJ1-2, with a weak D call TRBD1 (6 bases). The CDR3 runs to 14 residues. From germline, CDR1 is LNHDA and CDR2 SQIVND (reference sequence). V lost 2 bases and J lost 6, with 13 bases in between. Written as DNA, the CDR3 is TGTGCCAGTAGTATAACTTCATCAGGGGATGGCTACACCTTC. As protein: CASSITSSGDGYTF.

The chain couples TRBV7-2 to TRBJ1-1; 7 bases match TRBD1. The junction had 14 bases not matched to a gene; V was cut back by 1 base and J by 3 bases. Germline assignment: CDR1 SGHTA and CDR2 FQGNSA. The CDR3 length is 18 residues. CDR3 nucleotide sequence: TGTGCCAGCAGCTTAGTAGACACCCGGGACAGCGATGACACTGAAGCTTTCTTT. Residues: CASSLVDTRDSDDTEAFF.

The chain recombines TRBV5-5 with TRBJ2-7; no definite D call. The CDR3 is 13 amino acids. With 1 base removed from V and 2 bases from J, the gap between germline ends came to 7 bases. CDR1 is SGHKS, CDR2 YYEKEE, per germline (reference sequence). The DNA of the CDR3 is TGTGCCAGCAGCTTGTCAGAGCCCTACGAGCAGTACTTC. This gives the protein CASSLSEPYEQYF. The variable domain in full, with the rest retrieved from reference TRBV5-5 and TRBJ2-7, is DAGVTQSPTHLIKTRGQQVTLRCSPISGHKSVSWYQQVLGQGPQFIFQYYEKEERGRGNFPDRFSARQFPNYSSELNVNALLLGDSALYLCASSLSEPYEQYFGPGTRLTVT.

There are a few counts of this clone. This chain uses TRBV7-9 with TRBJ2-7, with D possibly TRBD1 on 6 matching bases. V shed 1 base and J shed 4 bases, with 14 bases lying between them. This CDR3 has 15 residues. CDR1 and CDR2 from the germline V gene are SEHNR and FQNEAQ (reference sequence). The CDR3 is CASSLEAGVQYEQYF. The CDR3 region has the DNA TGTGCCAGCAGCTTAGAGGCAGGGGTTCAGTACGAGCAGTACTTC.

Only one count was recorded for this clone. V and J are TRBV13 and TRBJ2-5; D may be TRBD1 (6 bases). Germline V gives CDR1 PRHDT, CDR2 FYEKMQ (reference sequence). The germline V and J ends were trimmed by 2 bases and 4 bases, with 11 bases remaining between them. This CDR3 region has 14 residues. Written as DNA, the CDR3 is TGTGCCAGCAGCTTACGAGGGACAACAGAGACCCAGTACTTC. This translates into CASSLRGTTETQYF.

This chain links TRBV11-3 with TRBJ1-6; D call uncertain. The germline gives CDR1 SGHNT, CDR2 YENEEA. This CDR3 has 16 amino acids. V was shortened by 2 bases and J by 10 bases, with 18 bases between the two germline ends. For the CDR3, the DNA is TGTGCCAGCAGCTTAAAGAGCCAGCCGACCCTATCACCCCTCCACTTT. Amino acids: CASSLKSQPTLSPLHF.

This clone occurred once. This CDR3 is CASSIGTSGDEQFF. CDR3 DNA sequence: TGCGCCAGCAGCATCGGGACTAGCGGGGATGAGCAGTTCTTC. The V gene is TRBV4-1, the J gene TRBJ2-1; 13 bases map to TRBD2. With 5 bases clipped from V and 8 bases from J, the junction kept 3 bases outside the gene matches. The CDR3 runs 14 residues. Germline CDR1 and CDR2: MGHRA and YSYEKL.

As for this clone: Lacking the conserved final phenylalanine or tryptophan, this CDR3 likely reflects a read error. The DNA is left out, because the CDR3 cannot be placed on it with certainty; the CDR3 is given as TCRdb lists it. The chain combines TRBV20-1 with TRBJ1-6. CDR1 and CDR2 from the germline V gene are DFQATT and SNEGSKA (reference sequence). The CDR3 region is 8 residues in length, termini included. The CDR3 region is CSARDPPR.

This rearrangement joins TRBV6-6 to TRBJ2-3, with D unresolved. The CDR3 is made up of 12 amino acids. Germline V lookup: CDR1 MNHNY, CDR2 SVGAGI (reference sequence). V was pared by 8 bases and J by 2 bases, with 8 bases between. CDR3 residues: CASGWNTDTQYF. The CDR3 nucleotides read TGTGCCAGCGGTTGGAACACAGATACGCAGTATTTT.

The chain has TRBV19 and TRBJ1-4, with D possibly TRBD1 on 5 matching bases. The CDR3 runs to 13 residues. Per the germline V gene, CDR1 is LNHDA and CDR2 is SQIVND (reference sequence). With 3 bases removed from V and 5 bases from J, the gap between germline ends came to 7 bases. The CDR3 DNA reads as TGTGCCAGTAGTATCTCAGGGAATGAAAAACTGTTTTTT. This translates into CASSISGNEKLFF.

Here the CDR3 DNA reads TGTGCCAGCAGCTTCACCTCAGGAGGCGGGATACTTCAAGAGACCCAGTACTTC. This codes for CASSFTSGGGILQETQYF. The V gene is TRBV7-9, the J gene TRBJ2-5; maybe TRBD2 (6 bases). Germline-derived CDR1 and CDR2 are SEHNR and FQNEAQ (reference sequence). Trimming removed 3 bases at V and 2 bases at J, with 22 bases between. This CDR3 region has 18 residues.

The rearrangement joins TRBV29-1 to TRBJ2-7; TRBD1 aligns across 11 bases. The CDR3 sequence is 14 residues long. Germline V gene sequence: CDR1 SQVTM, CDR2 ANQGSEA. V lost 3 bases and J lost 1; bases outside the gene matches: 2. The CDR3 DNA is TGCAGCGTTGATGGGGACAGGGGGTCCTACGAGCAGTACTTC. Translating gives CSVDGDRGSYEQYF.

This chain joins TRBV19 and TRBJ2-7, with 14 bases matching TRBD2. CDR3 length: 16 residues. V shed 2 bases and J 3 bases; nucleotides not matched to a gene: 3. Germline V gene data show CDR1 as LNHDA and CDR2 as SQIVND (reference sequence). This chain's CDR3 is CASSIYGTSGGYEQYF. DNA of the CDR3: TGTGCCAGTAGTATATACGGGACTAGCGGGGGCTACGAGCAGTACTTC.

CDR3 region: CASSPSGGGYSADTQYF. The DNA of the CDR3 is TGTGCCAGCAGTCCCTCGGGCGGGGGTTACAGCGCAGATACGCAGTATTTT. The chain is built from TRBV27 and TRBJ2-3, with 7 bases matching TRBD2. Trimming removed 5 bases from V and 4 bases from J; junction bases left unmatched: 15. The CDR3 is made up of 17 amino acids. Germline CDR1 is MNHEY and CDR2 is SMNVEV (reference sequence).

The gene calls are TRBV7-6 and TRBJ2-2; D is tentatively TRBD1 or TRBD2 (5 bases each). V was pared by 5 bases and J by 5 bases, with 15 bases between. Germline V lookup: CDR1 SGHVS, CDR2 FNYEAQ. This CDR3 is built from 15 residues. The CDR3 coding sequence is TGTGCCAGCAGCCCAACGAGGGGTCGGACCGGGGAGCTGTTTTTT. Protein product: CASSPTRGRTGELFF.

This chain links TRBV7-2 with TRBJ2-5, with TRBD2 as a possible D gene (5 bases). V lost 2 bases, J lost 4 bases, and 14 bases lay in between. Germline V gene lookup returns CDR1 SGHTA and CDR2 FQGNSA. The CDR3 has 15 amino acids. The CDR3 sequence is CASSLNAGERETQYF. In DNA, the CDR3 is TGTGCCAGCAGCTTAAACGCCGGGGAACGAGAGACCCAGTACTTC.

In regard to this clone: The junction departs from germline at one end; a sequencing error may be responsible. The rearrangement joins TRBV7-7 to TRBJ2-2; D is unclear. The CDR3 loop spans 14 amino acids. Germline V lookup: CDR1 SSHAT, CDR2 FNYEAQ (reference sequence). CDR3 coding DNA: TGTGCTAGCAGCCTGACATCCCCTAGCGGGGAGCTGTTTTTT. Encoded protein: CASSLTSPSGELFF.

The rearrangement links TRBV7-3 to TRBJ2-3; 11 nucleotides line up with TRBD2. V lost 4 bases, J lost 4 bases, and 7 bases stayed unmatched. CDR1 is SGHTA, CDR2 FQGTGA, per germline. There are 16 residues in the CDR3. As DNA, the CDR3 is TGTGCCAGCAGCTCGACGACTAGCGGGGCCCCAGATACGCAGTATTTT. Amino acids: CASSSTTSGAPDTQYF.

The chain couples TRBV9 to TRBJ2-7, with 9 bases aligning to TRBD1. Germline-derived CDR1 and CDR2 are SGDLS and YYNGEE. The CDR3 length is 15 residues. V shed 5 bases and J 6 bases; nucleotides not matched to a gene: 12. The CDR3 DNA sequence: TGTGCCAGCAGTGATACGGGACAGGGAAGCGGCGAGCAGTACTTC. Translated, it gives CASSDTGQGSGEQYF.

The chain uses TRBV6-1 and TRBJ1-5, with D perhaps TRBD1 (5 bases). This CDR3 comprises 16 residues. Trimming removed 1 base at V and 11 bases at J, with 21 bases between. Germline loops: CDR1 MNHNS, CDR2 SASEGT. CDR3 region: CASSEGTSGLRIAQHF. In nucleotides, the CDR3 is TGTGCCAGCAGTGAAGGTACGTCGGGACTCCGTATCGCCCAGCATTTT.